The T cell receptor (beta chain) described here comes from a study of cytomegalovirus exposure and HLA in healthy donors. Overall study: Earlier sequencing of about 179 million T cells yielded 90 million to 140 million unique TCR beta sequences. Study-level results: Earlier analysis found most TCR beta V segments productive about 90% or about 30% of the time. The number of N-insertions in an Asian-associated ancestry cluster was reportedly below the roughly 620-donor mean in a later analysis. In terms of immune exposure information, only CMV serostatus was available.

Primers included in the PCR were 60 Vbeta and 13 Jbeta primers. Sequencing was performed with immunoSEQ multiplex PCR; in TCRdb, only in-frame clones are kept and a portion is missing. The table has approximately 200,000 clones, 65% to 80% seen once. The CDR3 is made up of 15 amino acids. V was clipped by 2 bases and J by 2 bases; unmatched bases: 3. Germline assignment: CDR1 LNHDA and CDR2 SQIVND (reference sequence). Notes on this clone: No antigen is known for it.

The sequenced material came from PBMCs. This clonotype originated in a man in his thirties or forties in good health and CMV-seropositive. The V and J genes are TRBV19 and TRBJ1-5; 7 nucleotides align to TRBD1. The CDR3 nucleotides read TGTGCCAGTAGTATATTCAGGGGGGGCAATCAGCCCCAGCATTTT. This sequence encodes CASSIFRGGNQPQHF.